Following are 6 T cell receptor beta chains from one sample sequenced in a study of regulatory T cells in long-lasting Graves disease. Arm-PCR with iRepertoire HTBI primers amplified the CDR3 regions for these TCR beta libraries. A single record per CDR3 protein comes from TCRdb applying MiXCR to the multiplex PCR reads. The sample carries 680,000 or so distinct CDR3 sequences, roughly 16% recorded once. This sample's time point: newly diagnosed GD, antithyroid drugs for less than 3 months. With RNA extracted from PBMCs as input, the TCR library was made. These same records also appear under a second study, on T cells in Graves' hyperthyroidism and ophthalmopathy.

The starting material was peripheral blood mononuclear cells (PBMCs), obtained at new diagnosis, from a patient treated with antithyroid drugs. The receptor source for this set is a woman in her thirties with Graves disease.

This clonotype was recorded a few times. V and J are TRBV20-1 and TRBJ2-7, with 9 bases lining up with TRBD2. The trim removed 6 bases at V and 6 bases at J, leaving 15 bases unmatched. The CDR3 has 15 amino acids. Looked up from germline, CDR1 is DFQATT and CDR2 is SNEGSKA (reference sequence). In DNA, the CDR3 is TGCAGTGCCGAAGGAAGTAGCGGGAGTATAGGCGAGCAGTACTTC. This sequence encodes CSAEGSSGSIGEQYF.

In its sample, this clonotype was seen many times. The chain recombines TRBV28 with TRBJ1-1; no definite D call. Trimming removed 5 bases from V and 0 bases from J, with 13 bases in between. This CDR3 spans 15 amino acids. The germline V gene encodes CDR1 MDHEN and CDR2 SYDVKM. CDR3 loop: CASSSGRLLNTEAFF. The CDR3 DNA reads TGTGCCAGCAGTAGTGGACGGTTACTGAACACTGAAGCTTTCTTT.

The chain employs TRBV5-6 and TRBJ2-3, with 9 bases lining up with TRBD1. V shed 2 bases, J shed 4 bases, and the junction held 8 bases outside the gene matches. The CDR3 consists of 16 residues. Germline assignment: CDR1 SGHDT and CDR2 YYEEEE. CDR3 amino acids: CASSLGPDRGPDTQYF. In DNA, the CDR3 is TGTGCCAGCAGCTTAGGTCCGGACAGGGGCCCAGATACGCAGTATTTT.

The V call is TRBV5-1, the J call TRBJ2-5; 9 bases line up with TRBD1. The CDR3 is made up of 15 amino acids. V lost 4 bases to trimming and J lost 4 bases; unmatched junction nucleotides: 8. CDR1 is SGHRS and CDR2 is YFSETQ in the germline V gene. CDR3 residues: CASSVSGQGSETQYF. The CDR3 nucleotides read TGCGCCAGCAGCGTTTCGGGACAGGGTTCAGAGACCCAGTACTTC.

CDR3 sequence reads: CASSKTIGLAMGQYF. The CDR3 DNA is TGTGCCAGCAGTAAGACAATAGGACTAGCGATGGGACAGTACTTC. This chain joins TRBV2 and TRBJ2-4, with 9 bases lining up with TRBD2. Germline CDR1 and CDR2: SNHLY and FYNNEI. V lost 5 bases and J lost 13; bases outside the gene matches: 15. The CDR3 runs 15 residues.

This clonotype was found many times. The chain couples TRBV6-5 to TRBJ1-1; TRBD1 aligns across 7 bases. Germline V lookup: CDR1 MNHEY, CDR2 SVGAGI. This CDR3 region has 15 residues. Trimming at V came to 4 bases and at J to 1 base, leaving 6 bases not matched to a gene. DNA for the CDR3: TGTGCCAGCAGTTCGACAGGGAGAAGGAACACTGAAGCTTTCTTT. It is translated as CASSSTGRRNTEAFF.